This passage covers 27 T cell receptor beta chains from one sample sequenced in a study of OX40 agonist ivuxolimab in advanced cancers. Generated by immunoSEQ multiplex PCR, the TCRdb table keeps only in-frame clones and is missing some. This table holds 45,000 or so clones, 75% to 90% found once. This material consisted of CD4+ or CD8+ T cells sorted from blood, taken in a trial of the OX40 agonist ivuxolimab. Source of these receptors: an adult with an advanced solid tumor such as melanoma, head and neck, liver or kidney cancer.

This sequence joins TRBV18 and TRBJ1-3; D unresolved. This CDR3 spans 13 amino acids. V lost 8 bases to trimming and J lost 0 bases, with 8 bases between them. CDR1 KGHSH and CDR2 LQKENI come from the germline V gene. The DNA of the CDR3 is TGTGCCAGCCCCGGCCCCTCTGGAAACACCATATATTTT. Protein product: CASPGPSGNTIYF.

The chain recombines TRBV2 with TRBJ1-2, with a weak D call TRBD1 (5 bases). Germline loops: CDR1 SNHLY, CDR2 FYNNEI. V shed 3 bases and J shed 5 bases, with 7 bases lying between them. The CDR3 totals 12 residues. CDR3 loop: CASSEWGYGYTF. The DNA for the CDR3 is TGTGCCAGCAGTGAGTGGGGGTATGGCTACACCTTC.

This clone came up a few times. The chain recombines TRBV29-1 with TRBJ2-7; either TRBD1 or TRBD2 may fit D (5 bases each). Germline V gene lookup returns CDR1 SQVTM and CDR2 ANQGSEA. V was cut by 5 bases and J by 3 bases, with 20 bases left in between. The CDR3 runs to 15 residues. CDR3: CSVSGRGDGGYEQYF. The CDR3 nucleotides read TGCAGCGTTTCCGGCCGGGGTGATGGGGGCTACGAGCAGTACTTC.

The rearrangement uses TRBV27 and TRBJ2-3, with D maybe TRBD1 (6 bases). V was cut by 5 bases and J by 0 bases, with 18 bases left in between. The CDR3 runs 17 residues. Per germline, CDR1 MNHEY and CDR2 SMNVEV (reference sequence). CDR3 sequence: CASSQDKGGVSTDTQYF. The CDR3 nucleotides read TGTGCCAGCAGTCAAGATAAAGGGGGTGTGAGCACAGATACGCAGTATTTT.

The chain carries TRBV13 and TRBJ1-6, with D tentatively TRBD1 (5 bases). In germline, CDR1 is PRHDT, CDR2 FYEKMQ (reference sequence). Trimming took 5 bases from V and 0 from J, leaving 17 bases between them. This CDR3 comprises 18 residues. Here the CDR3 reads CASSTSPGQSSYNSPLHF. The CDR3 region has the DNA TGTGCCAGCAGCACTAGCCCGGGGCAGAGCTCCTATAATTCACCCCTCCACTTT.

V usage is TRBV2 and J usage is TRBJ1-1; D remains unclear. The V and J ends lost 7 bases and 4 bases respectively, with 13 bases between them. Per the germline V gene, CDR1 is SNHLY and CDR2 is FYNNEI. CDR3 length equals 13 residues. The CDR3 protein is CASISPWTTEAFF. Here the CDR3 DNA reads TGTGCCAGCATCTCCCCATGGACCACTGAAGCTTTCTTT.

The count of this clone is one. The gene calls are TRBV12-5 and TRBJ1-2; 9 nucleotides line up with TRBD1. CDR1 LGHNT and CDR2 FRNRAP come from the germline V gene. The CDR3 length is 14 residues. V dropped 7 bases and J dropped 8; count of bases not matched to a gene: 11. CDR3 in amino acids: CASATGTGLSGYTF. DNA of the CDR3: TGTGCTAGTGCCACCGGGACAGGGCTTAGCGGCTACACCTTC.

This clone was detected only a few times. The chain links TRBV6-1 to TRBJ2-5; 13 nucleotides align to TRBD2. The length of the CDR3 is 15 residues. Per germline, CDR1 MNHNS and CDR2 SASEGT. V gave up 6 bases and J gave up 0 bases; unmatched junction bases: 1. The CDR3 coding sequence is TGTGCCAGCAGGGGACTAGCGGGGAACCAAGAGACCCAGTACTTC. It yields the protein CASRGLAGNQETQYF.

The chain is built from TRBV6-4 and TRBJ2-7; 10 bases are a match to TRBD2. V lost 7 bases to trimming and J lost 0 bases; unmatched junction nucleotides: 9. The CDR3 has 16 residues. Germline loops: CDR1 MRHNA, CDR2 SNTAGT. In DNA form, the CDR3 reads TGTGCCAGCAATTCCCTACTAGCGGGGTGCTCCTACGAGCAGTACTTC. Its translation is CASNSLLAGCSYEQYF.

This clone occurred a few times. The chain recombines TRBV27 with TRBJ1-5, with 9 positions matching TRBD1. CDR3 length equals 16 residues. With 2 bases clipped from V and 5 bases from J, the junction kept 7 bases outside the gene matches. CDR1 is MNHEY and CDR2 is SMNVEV in the germline V gene (reference sequence). CDR3 protein: CASSLRGTGGYQPQHF. The CDR3 DNA reads as TGTGCCAGCAGTTTAAGGGGTACAGGGGGCTATCAGCCCCAGCATTTT.

The chain recombines TRBV7-9 with TRBJ2-7; TRBD2 matches at 11 bases. V dropped 6 bases and J dropped 3; count of bases not matched to a gene: 10. From germline, CDR1 is SEHNR and CDR2 FQNEAQ (reference sequence). The CDR3 spans 16 residues. The DNA for the CDR3 is TGTGCCAGCAGTCTAACTTCCGGGACTAGCGGCTACGAGCAGTACTTC. Translation gives CASSLTSGTSGYEQYF.

The genes are TRBV18 and TRBJ2-5; a weak D match, TRBD2 (6 bases). Germline CDR1 reads KGHSH; CDR2 reads LQKENI. The CDR3 is made up of 13 amino acids. The V and J ends lost 3 bases and 5 bases respectively, with 10 bases between them. CDR3 in amino acids: CASSPREFETQYF. CDR3 nucleotides: TGTGCCAGCTCACCTCGGGAGTTCGAGACCCAGTACTTC. Looking up the rest from reference TRBV18 and TRBJ2-5 gives the full variable domain: NAGVMQNPRHLVRRRGQEARLRCSPMKGHSHVYWYRQLPEEGLKFMVYLQKENIIDESGMPKERFSAEFPKEGPSILRIQQVVRGDSAAYFCASSPREFETQYFGPGTRLLVL.

V and J are TRBV5-4 and TRBJ2-2; D perhaps matches TRBD1 (5 bases). The germline CDR1 and CDR2 sequences are SGHNT and YYREEE (reference sequence). CDR3 length equals 16 residues. Trimming took 3 bases from V and 13 from J, leaving 25 bases between them. CDR3 DNA: TGTGCCAGCAGCTCCTGGACCTATACCACACCCCAGGGGCTGTTTTTT. Its protein is CASSSWTYTTPQGLFF.

Remarks on this clone: The same CDR3 can be traced to other DNA sequences in this sample. The chain couples TRBV7-8 to TRBJ2-5; 7 bases map to TRBD1. CDR1 is SGHVS, CDR2 FQNEAQ, per germline. Trimming at V came to 1 base and at J to 1 base, leaving 0 bases not matched to a gene. The CDR3 covers 14 residues. The CDR3 loop is CASSLGTGQETQYF. The CDR3 nucleotides are TGTGCCAGCAGCTTAGGGACAGGCCAAGAGACCCAGTACTTC.

The V call is TRBV5-6, the J call TRBJ2-1; 8 nucleotides align to TRBD2. Germline loops: CDR1 SGHDT, CDR2 YYEEEE. CDR3 length equals 15 residues. J lost 9 bases, V lost 4 bases, and 12 bases had no gene match. CDR3 coding DNA: TGTGCCAGCAGCCCCTTTGAGCGGGAGAGGGGTGAGCAGTTCTTC. Protein: CASSPFERERGEQFF.

This chain joins TRBV7-2 and TRBJ2-7; D is ambiguous. There are 12 residues in the CDR3. V lost 5 bases and J 5 bases, leaving 10 bases between the germline ends. Germline lookup yields CDR1 SGHTA and CDR2 FQGNSA. The CDR3, as DNA: TGTGCCAGCAGCCTGAATGGCCACGAGCAGTACTTC. Encoded protein: CASSLNGHEQYF.

The chain links TRBV29-1 to TRBJ2-5; 8 bases are a match to TRBD2. V shed 6 bases and J 3 bases; nucleotides not matched to a gene: 9. Germline V gene lookup returns CDR1 SQVTM and CDR2 ANQGSEA. The CDR3 is 14 amino acids. This CDR3 reads CSVSLAGGKETQYF. CDR3 coding DNA: TGCAGCGTGAGCCTGGCGGGGGGAAAAGAGACCCAGTACTTC.

This sequence joins TRBV7-3 and TRBJ2-2, with 13 bases lining up with TRBD2. Germline V lookup: CDR1 SGHTA, CDR2 FQGTGA. After removal of 8 bases from V and 1 base from J, the junction contained 4 bases not matched to a gene. The CDR3 loop spans 16 amino acids. The CDR3 is CASSRTSGGNTGELFF. CDR3 nucleotide sequence: TGTGCCAGCTCCCGGACTAGCGGGGGGAACACCGGGGAGCTGTTTTTT.

The count of this clone is one. The rearrangement joins TRBV5-3 to TRBJ1-2; D not certain. TRBV5-3 is identified as an open reading frame with a role that is uncertain. With 8 bases removed from V and 0 bases from J, the gap between germline ends came to 11 bases. The CDR3 is 13 residues long. The CDR3 DNA is TGTGCCAGCACTCTGGGAGCTAACTATGGCTACACCTTC. Its protein is CASTLGANYGYTF.

The chain links TRBV7-7 to TRBJ2-2; D tentatively reads TRBD1 or TRBD2 (5 bases each). V was pared by 6 bases and J by 0 bases, with 11 bases between. The CDR3 sequence is 15 residues long. From germline, CDR1 is SSHAT and CDR2 FNYEAQ (reference sequence). The CDR3, as DNA: TGTGCCAGCAGAACCGGGACCGCGAACACCGGGGAGCTGTTTTTT. Its protein is CASRTGTANTGELFF.

J is TRBJ2-7 and V is TRBV2; TRBD2 might be the D (5 bases). This CDR3 spans 14 amino acids. In germline, CDR1 is SNHLY, CDR2 FYNNEI. V was pared by 10 bases and J by 0 bases, with 16 bases between. The CDR3 DNA reads as TGTGCCACTGAGCAGGAGCGGAGCTCCTACGAGCAGTACTTC. It yields the protein CATEQERSSYEQYF.

The CDR3 DNA follows: TGTGCCAGCAGCTCCCCCGGCCTCTCTGGAAACACCATATATTTT. Amino acids: CASSSPGLSGNTIYF. The rearrangement links TRBV7-2 to TRBJ1-3; D unclear. This CDR3 spans 15 amino acids. Germline CDR1 SGHTA, CDR2 FQGNSA. V gave up 4 bases and J gave up 0 bases, with 10 bases separating them.

V usage is TRBV6-4 and J usage is TRBJ2-2, with a tentative D call TRBD2 (5 bases). This CDR3 region has 14 residues. Trimming took off 2 bases at V and 3 bases at J, with 7 bases between the two ends. Germline V lookup: CDR1 MRHNA, CDR2 SNTAGT. The CDR3 sequence: CASSDKGDTGELFF. For the CDR3, the DNA is TGTGCCAGCAGTGACAAGGGAGACACCGGGGAGCTGTTTTTT.

The gene calls are TRBV7-3 and TRBJ2-1; tentatively, D is TRBD2 (6 bases). In germline, CDR1 is SGHTA, CDR2 FQGTGA. V dropped 5 bases and J dropped 0 bases, with 14 bases sitting between them. The CDR3 covers 16 residues. The CDR3 DNA reads TGTGCCAGCAGCCTTAGCGCCGGGAGCTCCTACAATGAGCAGTTCTTC. As protein: CASSLSAGSSYNEQFF. The whole variable domain, filled in from reference TRBV7-3 and TRBJ2-1, reads GAGVSQTPSNKVTEKGKYVELRCDPISGHTALYWYRQSLGQGPEFLIYFQGTGAADDSGLPNDRFFAVRPEGSVSTLKIQRTERGDSAVYLCASSLSAGSSYNEQFFGPGTRLTVL.

Only a few counts were recorded for this clone. The chain is built from TRBV7-9 and TRBJ1-5; D remains ambiguous. Trimming removed 2 bases at V and 9 bases at J, with 8 bases between. Germline V lookup: CDR1 SEHNR, CDR2 FQNEAQ (reference sequence). The CDR3 covers 12 residues. CDR3 loop: CASSLPGRPQHF. DNA of the CDR3: TGTGCCAGCAGCTTACCCGGGAGGCCCCAGCATTTT.

V gene TRBV6-6 combines with J gene TRBJ2-1; a possible D gene is TRBD1 (5 bases). Deletions cut 6 bases from V and 5 bases from J, with 8 bases between. The CDR3 totals 12 residues. Germline CDR1 MNHNY, CDR2 SVGAGI (reference sequence). CDR3: CASSPTDNEQFF. In DNA, the CDR3 is TGTGCCAGCAGCCCGACAGACAATGAGCAGTTCTTC.

This chain links TRBV7-9 with TRBJ2-7; 9 nucleotides align to TRBD2. V shed 1 base and J 3 bases; nucleotides not matched to a gene: 7. The CDR3 is 16 residues long. CDR1 is SEHNR and CDR2 is FQNEAQ in the germline V gene (reference sequence). This chain's CDR3 is CASSLGSPSGDYEQYF. CDR3 in DNA: TGTGCCAGCAGCTTAGGGTCGCCTAGCGGGGACTACGAGCAGTACTTC.